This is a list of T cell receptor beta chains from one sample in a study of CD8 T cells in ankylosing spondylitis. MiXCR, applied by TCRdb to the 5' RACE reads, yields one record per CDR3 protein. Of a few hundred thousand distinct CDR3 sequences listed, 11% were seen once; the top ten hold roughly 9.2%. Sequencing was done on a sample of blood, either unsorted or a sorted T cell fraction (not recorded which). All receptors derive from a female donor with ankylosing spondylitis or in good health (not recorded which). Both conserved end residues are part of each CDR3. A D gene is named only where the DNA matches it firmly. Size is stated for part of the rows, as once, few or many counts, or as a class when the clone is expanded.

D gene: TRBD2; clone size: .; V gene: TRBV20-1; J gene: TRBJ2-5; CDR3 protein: CCATDSALAGGPVQETQYF; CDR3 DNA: TGCTGTGCTACCGACTCTGCACTAGCGGGGGGGCCAGTTCAAGAGACCCAGTACTTC
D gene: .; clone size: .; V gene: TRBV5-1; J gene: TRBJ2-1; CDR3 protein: CASSLARTVNEQFF; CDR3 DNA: TGCGCCAGCAGCTTGGCCCGGACAGTTAATGAGCAGTTCTTC
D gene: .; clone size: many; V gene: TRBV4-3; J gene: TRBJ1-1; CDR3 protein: CASSQDPGHSNTEAFF; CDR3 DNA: TGCGCCAGCAGCCAGGACCCGGGACACTCGAACACTGAAGCTTTCTTT
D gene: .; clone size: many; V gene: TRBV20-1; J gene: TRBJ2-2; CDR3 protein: CSALEYTGELFF; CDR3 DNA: TGCAGTGCCCTAGAGTACACCGGGGAGCTGTTTTTT
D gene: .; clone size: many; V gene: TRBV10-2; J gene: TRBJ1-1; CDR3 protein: CAWDNTEAFF; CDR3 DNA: TGCGCCTGGGATAACACTGAAGCTTTCTTT
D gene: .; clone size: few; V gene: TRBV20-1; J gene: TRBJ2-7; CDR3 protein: CSGKGDGGEQYF; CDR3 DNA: TGCAGCGGTAAGGGAGACGGGGGCGAGCAGTACTTC
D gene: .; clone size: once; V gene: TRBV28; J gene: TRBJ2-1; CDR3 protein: CAIRGRSRSYNEQFF; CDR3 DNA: TGTGCCATCAGGGGTAGGTCACGCTCCTACAATGAGCAGTTCTTC
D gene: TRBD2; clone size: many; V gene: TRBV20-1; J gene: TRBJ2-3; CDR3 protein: CSLGLAGRSVTQYF; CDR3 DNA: TGCAGCCTCGGACTAGCGGGTCGGAGTGTTACGCAGTATTTT
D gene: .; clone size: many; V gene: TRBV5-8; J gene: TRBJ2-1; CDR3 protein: CASSRTGTLSYNEQFF; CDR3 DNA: TGTGCCAGCAGCCGAACGGGGACGTTATCCTACAATGAGCAGTTCTTC
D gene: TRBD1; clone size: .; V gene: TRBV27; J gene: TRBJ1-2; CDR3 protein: CASSGTANGYTF; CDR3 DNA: TGTGCCAGCAGTGGGACAGCAAATGGCTACACCTTC
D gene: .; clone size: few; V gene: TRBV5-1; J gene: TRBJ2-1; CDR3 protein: CASSPTGGAYEQFF; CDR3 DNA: TGCGCCAGCAGTCCCACAGGGGGGGCATATGAGCAGTTCTTC
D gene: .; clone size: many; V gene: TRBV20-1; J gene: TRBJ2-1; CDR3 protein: CSAPEGGPAYNEQFF; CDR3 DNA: TGCAGTGCCCCCGAGGGCGGGCCGGCCTACAATGAGCAGTTCTTC
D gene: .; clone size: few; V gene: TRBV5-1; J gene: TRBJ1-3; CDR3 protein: CASSLGVLESGNTIYF; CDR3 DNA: TGCGCCAGCAGCTTGGGAGTCCTAGAATCTGGAAACACCATATATTTT
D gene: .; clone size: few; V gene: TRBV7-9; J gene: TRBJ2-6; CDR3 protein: CASKDNLNSGANVLTF; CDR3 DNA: TGTGCCAGCAAGGACAACCTAAACTCTGGGGCCAACGTCCTGACTTTC
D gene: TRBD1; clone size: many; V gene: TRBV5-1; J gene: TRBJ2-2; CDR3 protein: CASSFDRAGGGELFF; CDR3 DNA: TGCGCCAGCAGCTTCGACAGGGCTGGCGGCGGGGAGCTGTTTTTT
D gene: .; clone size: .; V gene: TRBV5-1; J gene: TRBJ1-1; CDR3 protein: CASSRQGLLNTEAFF; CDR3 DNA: TGCGCCAGCAGTAGGCAGGGGTTATTGAACACTGAAGCTTTCTTT
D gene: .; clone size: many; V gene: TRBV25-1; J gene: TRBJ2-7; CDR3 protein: CASNAGARYEQYF; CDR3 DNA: TGTGCCAGCAATGCGGGGGCCCGCTACGAGCAGTACTTC
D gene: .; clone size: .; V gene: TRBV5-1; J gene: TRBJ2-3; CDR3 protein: CASRMQGVDTQYF; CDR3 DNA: TGCGCCAGCAGGATGCAGGGAGTAGATACGCAGTATTTT
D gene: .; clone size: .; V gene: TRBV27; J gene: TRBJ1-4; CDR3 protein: CASSQRGATNEKLFF; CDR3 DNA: TGTGCCAGCAGCCAAAGGGGGGCAACTAATGAAAAACTGTTTTTT
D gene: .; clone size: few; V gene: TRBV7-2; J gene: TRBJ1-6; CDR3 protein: CASSFSDSNSPLHF; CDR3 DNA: TGTGCCAGCAGCTTTTCGGACAGCAATTCACCCCTCCACTTT
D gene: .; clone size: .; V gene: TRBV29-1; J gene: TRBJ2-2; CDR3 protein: CSVVGGNTGELFF; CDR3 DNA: TGCAGCGTTGTTGGCGGGAACACCGGGGAGCTGTTTTTT
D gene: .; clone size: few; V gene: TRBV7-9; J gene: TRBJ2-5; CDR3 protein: CASSLGLSQETQYF; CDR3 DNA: TGTGCCAGCAGCTTAGGCCTCAGCCAAGAGACCCAGTACTTC
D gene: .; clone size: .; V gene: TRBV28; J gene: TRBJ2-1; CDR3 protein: CASSSTTLSPKGGNEQFF; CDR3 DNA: TGTGCCAGCAGTTCCACCACTCTCTCCCCTAAAGGAGGAAATGAGCAGTTCTTC
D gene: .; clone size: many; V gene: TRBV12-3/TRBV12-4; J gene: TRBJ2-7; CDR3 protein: CASSTGGISYEQYF; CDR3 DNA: TGTGCCAGCAGTACCGGAGGTATAAGCTACGAGCAGTACTTC
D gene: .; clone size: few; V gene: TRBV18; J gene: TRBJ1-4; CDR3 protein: CASSPRQVRNEKLFF; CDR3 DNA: TGTGCCAGCTCACCACGACAGGTTCGGAATGAAAAACTGTTTTTT
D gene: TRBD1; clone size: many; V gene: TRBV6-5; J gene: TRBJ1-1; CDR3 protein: CASSSPGQGTEAFF; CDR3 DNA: TGTGCCAGCAGTTCACCGGGACAGGGCACTGAAGCTTTCTTT
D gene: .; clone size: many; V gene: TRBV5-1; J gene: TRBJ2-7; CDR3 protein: CASSMTDSYEQYF; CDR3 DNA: TGCGCCAGCTCAATGACAGATTCCTACGAGCAGTACTTC
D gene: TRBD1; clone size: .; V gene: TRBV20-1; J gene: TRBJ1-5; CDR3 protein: CCARDLGTGAYSNQPQHF; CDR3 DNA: TGCTGTGCTAGAGATCTCGGGACAGGGGCCTATAGCAATCAGCCCCAGCATTTT
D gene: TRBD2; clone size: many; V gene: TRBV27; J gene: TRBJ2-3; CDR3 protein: CASSDTSGGYTDTQYF; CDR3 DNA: TGTGCCAGCAGTGACACTAGCGGGGGGTACACAGATACGCAGTATTTT
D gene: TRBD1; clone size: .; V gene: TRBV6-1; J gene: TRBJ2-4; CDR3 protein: CASRDRGENIQYF; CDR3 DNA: TGTGCCAGCCGGGACAGGGGAGAAAACATTCAGTACTTC
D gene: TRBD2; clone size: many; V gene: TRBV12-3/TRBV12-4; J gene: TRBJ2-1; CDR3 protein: CASSPIRTSDEQFF; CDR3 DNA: TGTGCCAGCAGTCCTATTCGGACTAGCGATGAGCAGTTCTTC
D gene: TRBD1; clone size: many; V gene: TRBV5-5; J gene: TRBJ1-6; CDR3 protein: CASSIGLDRGNSPLHF; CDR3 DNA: TGTGCCAGCAGCATTGGACTCGACAGGGGGAATTCACCCCTCCACTTT
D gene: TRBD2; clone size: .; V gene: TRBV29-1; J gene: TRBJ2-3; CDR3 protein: CSAAGLAGGSTDTQYF; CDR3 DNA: TGCAGCGCCGCGGGGCTAGCGGGGGGAAGCACAGATACGCAGTATTTT
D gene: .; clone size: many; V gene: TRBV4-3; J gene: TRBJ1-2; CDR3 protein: CASSQDSGPNYGYTF; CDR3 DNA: TGCGCCAGCAGCCAAGACTCAGGGCCCAACTATGGCTACACCTTC
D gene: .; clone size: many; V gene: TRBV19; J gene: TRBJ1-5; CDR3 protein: CASSIGSDQPQHF; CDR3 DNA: TGTGCCAGTAGTATAGGTTCGGATCAGCCCCAGCATTTT
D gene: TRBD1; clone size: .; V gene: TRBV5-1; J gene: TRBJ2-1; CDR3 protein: CASSLEGGRYNEQFF; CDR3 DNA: TGCGCCAGCAGCTTGGAAGGGGGCAGGTACAATGAGCAGTTCTTC
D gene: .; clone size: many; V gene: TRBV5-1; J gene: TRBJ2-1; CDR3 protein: CASSAKTRYNEQFF; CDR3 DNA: TGCGCCAGCAGCGCGAAAACTAGGTACAATGAGCAGTTCTTC
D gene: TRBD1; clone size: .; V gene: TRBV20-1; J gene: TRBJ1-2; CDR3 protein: CSARAQGLYGYTF; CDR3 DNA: TGCAGTGCTAGAGCACAGGGGCTCTATGGCTACACCTTC
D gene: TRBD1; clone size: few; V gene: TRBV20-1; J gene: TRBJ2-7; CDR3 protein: CSARKGRGPDEQYF; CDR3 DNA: TGCAGTGCTAGGAAAGGCAGGGGGCCCGACGAGCAGTACTTC
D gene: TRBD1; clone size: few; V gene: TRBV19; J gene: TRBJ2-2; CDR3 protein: CASSIPQGANTGELFF; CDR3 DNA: TGTGCCAGTAGTATCCCACAGGGGGCGAACACCGGGGAGCTGTTTTTT
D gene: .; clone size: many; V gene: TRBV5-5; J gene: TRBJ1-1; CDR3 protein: CASTLDWGRTEAFF; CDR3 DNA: TGTGCCAGCACTTTGGACTGGGGTAGGACTGAAGCTTTCTTT
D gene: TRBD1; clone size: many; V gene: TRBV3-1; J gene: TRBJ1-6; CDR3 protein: CASSPRQGPSPLHF; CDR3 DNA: TGTGCCAGCAGCCCACGACAGGGCCCTTCACCCCTCCACTTT
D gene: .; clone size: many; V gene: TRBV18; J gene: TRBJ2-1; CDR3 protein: CASSPERNEQFF; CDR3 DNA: TGTGCCAGCTCACCTGAGCGCAATGAGCAGTTCTTC
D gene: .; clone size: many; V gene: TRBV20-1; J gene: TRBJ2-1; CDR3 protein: CSAPVGDEQFF; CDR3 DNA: TGCAGTGCCCCCGTGGGGGATGAGCAGTTCTTC
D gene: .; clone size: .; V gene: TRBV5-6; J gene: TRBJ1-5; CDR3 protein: CASSRTGRGTQPQHF; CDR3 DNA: TGTGCCAGCAGCCGTACAGGGAGAGGGACTCAGCCCCAGCATTTT
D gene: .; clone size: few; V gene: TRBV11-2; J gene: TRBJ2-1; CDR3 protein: CASSSPGTSYNEQFF; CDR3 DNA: TGTGCCAGCAGCTCGCCCGGGACCTCCTACAATGAGCAGTTCTTC
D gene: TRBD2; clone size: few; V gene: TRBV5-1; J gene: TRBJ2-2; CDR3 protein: CASSRLAGGAGELFF; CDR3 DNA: TGCGCCAGCAGCCGACTAGCGGGAGGGGCCGGGGAGCTGTTTTTT
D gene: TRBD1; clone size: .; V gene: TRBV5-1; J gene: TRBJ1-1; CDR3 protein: CASRSRQGSEAFF; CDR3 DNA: TGCGCCAGCAGGTCGAGACAGGGATCTGAAGCTTTCTTT